This T cell receptor beta chain was identified in a study of T cell responses to AZD1222 COVID-19 vaccine. V lost 4 bases to trimming and J lost 0 bases, with 11 bases between them. The CDR3 has 15 amino acids. CDR1 and CDR2 (germline): MNHEY, SVGEGT. TCRdb keeps only in-frame clones here, not all; method: immunoSEQ multiplex PCR. Among about 140,000 clones, 70% to 90% were seen once, and the ten largest hold 3.1%. The material sequenced was peripheral blood, taken 28 days after the second AZD1222 dose. The chain employs TRBV6-2 or TRBV6-3 and TRBJ2-3; D perhaps matches TRBD2 (6 bases). This receptor was obtained from an adult who received the AZD1222 COVID-19 vaccine. The CDR3 DNA follows: TGTGCCAGCAGTTTTCTTAGCGGCAGCACAGATACGCAGTATTTT. Protein: CASSFLSGSTDTQYF.